The entry that follows covers one TCR beta chain sequence. Antigen specificity is unknown. Looked up from germline, CDR1 is MNHEY and CDR2 is SVGAGI. The CDR3 has 13 residues. The junction had 7 bases not matched to a gene; V was cut back by 7 bases and J by 7 bases. Reverse transcribing all isolated RNA meant expressed TCRB transcripts were sequenced. Repertoires were generated with immunoSEQ multiplex PCR, while TCRdb's copy carries only in-frame clones and drops some. The sample has 65,000 to 100,000 clones; under 35% are singletons. These data originate in a study of beta chain features in type 1 diabetes. Study-wide results and limits: Patients showed naive, central memory and Treg TCRB repertoires that appeared more similar than those of healthy donors.

The chain is built from TRBV6-5 and TRBJ2-5, with 9 nucleotides matching TRBD2. This TCR came from a young woman in good health. Specimen: stem cell memory CD4+ T cells from blood. This CDR3 reads CASKLAGIGTQYF. CDR3 bases: TGTGCCAGCAAGCTAGCGGGGATCGGGACCCAGTACTTC.